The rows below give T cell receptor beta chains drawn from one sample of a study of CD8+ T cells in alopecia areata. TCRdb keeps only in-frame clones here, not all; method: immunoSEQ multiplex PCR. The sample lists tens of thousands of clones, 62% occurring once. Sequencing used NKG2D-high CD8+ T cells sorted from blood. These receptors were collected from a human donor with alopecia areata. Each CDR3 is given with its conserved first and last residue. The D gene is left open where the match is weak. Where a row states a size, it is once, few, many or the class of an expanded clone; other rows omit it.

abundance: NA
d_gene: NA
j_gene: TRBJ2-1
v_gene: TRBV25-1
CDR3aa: CASRNGASNEQFF
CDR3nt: TGTGCCAGCAGAAACGGGGCATCTAATGAGCAGTTCTTC

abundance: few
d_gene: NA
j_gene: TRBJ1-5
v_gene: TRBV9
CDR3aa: CASSVGPADQPQHF
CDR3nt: TGTGCCAGCAGCGTCGGACCGGCAGATCAGCCCCAGCATTTT

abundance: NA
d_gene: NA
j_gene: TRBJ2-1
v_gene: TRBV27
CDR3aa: CASSANYNEQFF
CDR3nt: TGTGCCAGCAGTGCTAACTACAATGAGCAGTTCTTC

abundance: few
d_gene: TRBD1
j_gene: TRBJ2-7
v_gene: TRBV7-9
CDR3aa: CASSPSPGTGNEQYF
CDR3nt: TGTGCCAGCAGCCCCAGTCCCGGGACAGGGAACGAGCAGTACTTC

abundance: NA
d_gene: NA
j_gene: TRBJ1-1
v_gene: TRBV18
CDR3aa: CASSPRRTEAFF
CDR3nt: TGTGCCAGCTCACCAAGGCGGACTGAAGCTTTCTTT

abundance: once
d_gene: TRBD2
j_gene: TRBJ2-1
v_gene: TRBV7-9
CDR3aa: CASSLPGTSSDNEQFF
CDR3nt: TGTGCCAGCAGCTTACCAGGGACTAGCTCTGACAATGAGCAGTTCTTC

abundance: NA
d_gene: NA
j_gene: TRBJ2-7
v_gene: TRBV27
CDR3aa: CASSLWQGEGEQYF
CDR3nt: TGTGCCAGCAGTTTATGGCAGGGGGAGGGCGAGCAGTACTTC

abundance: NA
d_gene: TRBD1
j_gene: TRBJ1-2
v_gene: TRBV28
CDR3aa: CASSLRQGEIIYGYTF
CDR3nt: TGTGCCAGCAGTCTCCGACAGGGGGAGATCATTTATGGCTACACCTTC

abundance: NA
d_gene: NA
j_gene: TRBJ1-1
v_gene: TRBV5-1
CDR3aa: CASSLEVREVNTEAFF
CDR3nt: TGCGCCAGCAGCTTGGAAGTCAGGGAGGTGAACACTGAAGCTTTCTTT

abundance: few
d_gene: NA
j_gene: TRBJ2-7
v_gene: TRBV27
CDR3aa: CASSLQGPLYEQYF
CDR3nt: TGTGCCAGCAGCTTACAGGGACCTCTATACGAGCAGTACTTC

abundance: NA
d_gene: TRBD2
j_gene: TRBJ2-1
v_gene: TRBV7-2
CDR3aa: CLPAAPLGLASNEQFF
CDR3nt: TGTTTGCCAGCAGCCCCCCTGGGACTAGCTTCCAATGAGCAGTTCTTC

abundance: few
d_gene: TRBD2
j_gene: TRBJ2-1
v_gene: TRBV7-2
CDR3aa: CASSLGASGSYNEQFF
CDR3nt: TGTGCCAGCAGCTTAGGGGCTAGCGGGAGCTACAATGAGCAGTTCTTC

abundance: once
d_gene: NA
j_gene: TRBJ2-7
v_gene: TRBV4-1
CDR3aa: CASSLSAGGRDEQYF
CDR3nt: TGCGCCAGCAGCCTCTCGGCTGGGGGTAGGGACGAGCAGTACTTC

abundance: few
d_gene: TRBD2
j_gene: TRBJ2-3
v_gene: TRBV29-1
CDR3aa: CSVLPLAGDGDTQYF
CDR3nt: TGCAGCGTTTTGCCACTAGCGGGAGATGGTGATACGCAGTATTTT

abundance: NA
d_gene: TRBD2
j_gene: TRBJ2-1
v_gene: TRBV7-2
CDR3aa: CASSPALAGERRDEQFF
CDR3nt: TGTGCCAGCAGCCCGGCCCTAGCGGGGGAGCGTCGAGATGAGCAGTTCTTC

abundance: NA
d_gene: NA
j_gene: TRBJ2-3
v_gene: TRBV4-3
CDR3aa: CASSQDVSREITDTQYF
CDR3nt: TGCGCCAGCAGCCAAGATGTCAGCCGGGAAATCACAGATACGCAGTATTTT

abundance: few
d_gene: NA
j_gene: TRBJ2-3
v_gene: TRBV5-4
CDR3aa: CASRPEGADTQYF
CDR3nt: TGTGCCAGCAGGCCCGAGGGGGCAGATACGCAGTATTTT

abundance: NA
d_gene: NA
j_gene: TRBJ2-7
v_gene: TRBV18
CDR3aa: CASSPSPAYREQYF
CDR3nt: TGTGCCAGCTCACCTAGCCCGGCGTACAGGGAGCAGTACTTC

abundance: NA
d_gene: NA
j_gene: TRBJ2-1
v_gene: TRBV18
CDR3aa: CASSPGTNSYNEQFF
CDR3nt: TGTGCCAGCTCACCTGGGACGAACTCCTACAATGAGCAGTTCTTC

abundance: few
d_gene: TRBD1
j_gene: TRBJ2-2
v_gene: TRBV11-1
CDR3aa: CASSLGTGPTGELFF
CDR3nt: TGTGCCAGCAGCTTAGGGACAGGGCCCACCGGGGAGCTGTTTTTT

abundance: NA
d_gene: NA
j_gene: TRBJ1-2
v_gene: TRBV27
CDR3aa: CASSLAGRGYDYTF
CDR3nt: TGTGCCAGCAGTTTGGCGGGTAGGGGTTATGACTACACCTTC

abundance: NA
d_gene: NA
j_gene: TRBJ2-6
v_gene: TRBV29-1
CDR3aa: CSVEVDKPGANVLTF
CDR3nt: TGCAGCGTTGAAGTCGACAAACCTGGGGCCAACGTCCTGACTTTC

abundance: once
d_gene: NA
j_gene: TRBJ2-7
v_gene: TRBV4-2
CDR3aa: CASSQDSEGYAYEQYF
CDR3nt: TGTGCCAGCAGCCAAGACTCGGAAGGATATGCCTACGAGCAGTACTTC

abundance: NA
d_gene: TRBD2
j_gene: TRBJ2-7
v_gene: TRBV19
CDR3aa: CASSTSIAGDSYEQYF
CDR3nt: TGTGCCAGTAGTACTTCCATAGCGGGAGACTCCTACGAGCAGTACTTC

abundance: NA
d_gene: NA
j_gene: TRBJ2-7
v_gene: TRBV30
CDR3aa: CAWSSLGDNYSYEQYF
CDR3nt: TGTGCCTGGAGTTCCTTGGGGGACAACTACTCCTACGAGCAGTACTTC

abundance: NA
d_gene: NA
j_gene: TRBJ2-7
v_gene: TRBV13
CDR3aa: CASSLRRGQYEQYF
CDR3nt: TGTGCCAGCAGCCTCCGCCGGGGCCAATACGAGCAGTACTTC

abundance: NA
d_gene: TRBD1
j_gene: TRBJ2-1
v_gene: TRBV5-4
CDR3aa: CASERGLDEQFF
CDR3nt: TGTGCCAGCGAAAGGGGGCTCGATGAGCAGTTCTTC

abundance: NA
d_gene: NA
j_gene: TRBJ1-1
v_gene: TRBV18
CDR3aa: CASSPGQEAFF
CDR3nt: TGTGCCAGCTCACCAGGACAGGAAGCTTTCTTT

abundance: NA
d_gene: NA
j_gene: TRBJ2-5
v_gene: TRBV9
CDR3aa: CASSVGGLAQETQYF
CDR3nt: TGTGCCAGCAGCGTAGGTGGGTTGGCACAAGAGACCCAGTACTTC

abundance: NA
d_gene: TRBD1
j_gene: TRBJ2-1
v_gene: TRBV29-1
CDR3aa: CSVEEQGANYNEQFF
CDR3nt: TGCAGCGTTGAGGAACAGGGGGCTAACTACAATGAGCAGTTCTTC

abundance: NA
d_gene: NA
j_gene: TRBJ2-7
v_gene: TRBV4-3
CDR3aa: CASSQVAGAYEQYF
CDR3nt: TGCGCCAGCAGCCAAGTTGCCGGAGCCTACGAGCAGTACTTC